This T cell receptor beta chain appears in the sequencing data of a study of a mutant IDH1 vaccine in newly diagnosed glioma. Points from the study as a whole: Changes to the top peripheral T cell clonotypes appeared unrelated to pseudoprogression.

Repertoires were generated with immunoSEQ multiplex PCR, while TCRdb's copy carries only in-frame clones and drops some. The table lists 30,000 to 35,000 clones, 90% of them singletons. With regard to this clone: Its matching antigen is unknown.

The time point: week 11, during vaccination. One vaccine dose held 300 ug of mutant IDH1 20-mer peptide and came with topical imiquimod. The germline V gene encodes CDR1 MNHNS and CDR2 SASEGT. The CDR3 is made up of 13 amino acids. The V end lost 7 bases, the J end lost 0 bases, and 7 bases lay between the germline ends. The chain carries TRBV6-1 and TRBJ1-3; no clear D gene. The input for sequencing was PBMCs, taken from a glioma patient whose treatment included an IDH1 peptide vaccine. This sequence was found in a young man with glioma. As DNA, the CDR3 is TGTGCCAGCAAGAGCTTCTCTGGAAACACCATATATTTT. Translated: CASKSFSGNTIYF.